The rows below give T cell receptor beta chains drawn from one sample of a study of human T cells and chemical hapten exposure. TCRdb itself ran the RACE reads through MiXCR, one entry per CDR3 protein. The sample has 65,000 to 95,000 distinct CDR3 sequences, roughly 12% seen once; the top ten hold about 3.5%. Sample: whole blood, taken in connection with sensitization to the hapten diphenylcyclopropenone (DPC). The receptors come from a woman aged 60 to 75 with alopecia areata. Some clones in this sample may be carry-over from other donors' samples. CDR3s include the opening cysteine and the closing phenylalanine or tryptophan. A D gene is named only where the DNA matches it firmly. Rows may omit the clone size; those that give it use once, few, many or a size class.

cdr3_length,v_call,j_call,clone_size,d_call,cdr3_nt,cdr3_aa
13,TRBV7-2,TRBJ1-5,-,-,TGTGCCAGCAGCTTACACAGGGATCAGCCCCAGCATTTT,CASSLHRDQPQHF
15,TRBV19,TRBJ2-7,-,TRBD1,TGTGCCAGTAGTAAGGCCGGGACAGCATCCTACGAGCAGTACTTC,CASSKAGTASYEQYF
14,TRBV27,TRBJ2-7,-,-,TGTGCCAGCGGCCCGATCGGGAGTCCCTACGAGCAGTACTTC,CASGPIGSPYEQYF
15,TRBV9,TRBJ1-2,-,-,TGTGCCAGCAGCCCAGAATCGGGACTCCGCTATGGCTACACCTTC,CASSPESGLRYGYTF
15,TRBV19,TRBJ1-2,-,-,TGTGCCAGTAGTATAGCTCGAGGGCGCGACTATGGCTACACCTTC,CASSIARGRDYGYTF
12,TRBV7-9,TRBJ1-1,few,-,TGTGCCAGCAGTCGGACCCCCGCTGAAGCTTTCTTT,CASSRTPAEAFF
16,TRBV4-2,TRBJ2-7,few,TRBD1,TGTGCCAGCAGCCGAGCAGGGACAGGAGGGGATTACGAGCAGTACTTC,CASSRAGTGGDYEQYF
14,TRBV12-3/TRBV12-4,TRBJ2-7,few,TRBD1,TGTGCCAGCAGCTTCAGGGGGCGGCGCGACGAGCAGTACTTC,CASSFRGRRDEQYF
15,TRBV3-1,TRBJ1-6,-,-,TGTGCCAGCAGCCAACCACAGGGAGATAATTCACCCCTCCACTTT,CASSQPQGDNSPLHF
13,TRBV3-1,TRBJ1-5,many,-,TGTGCCAGCAGCCAAGGGCGCGATCAGCCCCAGCATTTT,CASSQGRDQPQHF
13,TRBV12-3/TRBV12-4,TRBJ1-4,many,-,TGTGCCAGCAGTTTGAGGGGAGGTGAAAAACTGTTTTTT,CASSLRGGEKLFF
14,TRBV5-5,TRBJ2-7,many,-,TGTGCCAGCAGTGAGGCCCCGATTGTGTACGAGCAGTACTTC,CASSEAPIVYEQYF
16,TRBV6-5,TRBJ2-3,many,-,TGTGCCAGCAGCATCCTTAGAGGGCAGAGCACAGATACGCAGTATTTT,CASSILRGQSTDTQYF
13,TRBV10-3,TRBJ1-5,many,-,TGTGCCACTAATCGGGATAGCAATCAGCCCCAGCATTTT,CATNRDSNQPQHF
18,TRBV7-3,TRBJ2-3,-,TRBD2,TGTGCCAGCAGCCAGGTTGGCCTTAGCGGGGGGGCTGGAGATACGCAGTATTTT,CASSQVGLSGGAGDTQYF
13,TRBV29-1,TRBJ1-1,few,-,TGCAGCGTTGGACAGAACCTGAACACTGAAGCTTTCTTT,CSVGQNLNTEAFF
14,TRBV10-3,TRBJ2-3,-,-,TGTGCCATCAGCCAACGGGACAGCACAGATACGCAGTATTTT,CAISQRDSTDTQYF
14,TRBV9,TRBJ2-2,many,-,TGTGCCAGCAGCGTAACGGGGAACACCGGGGAGCTGTTTTTT,CASSVTGNTGELFF
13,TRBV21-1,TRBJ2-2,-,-,TGTGCCAGCAATGCGGGGGGAACCGGGGAGCTGTTTTTT,CASNAGGTGELFF
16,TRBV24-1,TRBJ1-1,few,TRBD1,TGTGCCACCGGGATTCGACAGGGGCACTGGGGCACTGAAGCTTTCTTT,CATGIRQGHWGTEAFF
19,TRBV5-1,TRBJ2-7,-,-,TGCGCCAGCAGCTTGGCCTGGAGTCAGCCGACCTCATCTTTCTACGAGCAGTACTTC,CASSLAWSQPTSSFYEQYF
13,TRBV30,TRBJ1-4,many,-,TGTGCCTGGAGCGGCAGGAGGAATGAAAAACTGTTTTTT,CAWSGRRNEKLFF
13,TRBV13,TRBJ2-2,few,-,TGTGCCAGCAGCTTAGAGGGCACCGGGGAGCTGTTTTTT,CASSLEGTGELFF
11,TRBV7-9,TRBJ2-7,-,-,TGTGCCAGCAGCATCTCTGGGGAGCAGTACTTC,CASSISGEQYF
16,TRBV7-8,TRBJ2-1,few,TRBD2,TGTGCCAGCAGCGACCTAGCGGGGGACTCCTACAATGAGCAGTTCTTC,CASSDLAGDSYNEQFF
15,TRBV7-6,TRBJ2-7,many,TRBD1,TGTGCCAGCAGCAGGGGACAGGGATTGTTCTACGAGCAGTACTTC,CASSRGQGLFYEQYF
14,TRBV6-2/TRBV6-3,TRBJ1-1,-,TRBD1,TGTGCCAGCACGACTTGGACAGGGAACACTGAAGCTTTCTTT,CASTTWTGNTEAFF
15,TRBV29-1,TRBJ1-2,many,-,TGCAGCGTTGAGCTAGCCTGGGGGCGCGACTATGGCTACACCTTC,CSVELAWGRDYGYTF
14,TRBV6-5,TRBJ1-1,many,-,TGTGCCAGCAGCCCGGACGGGACGAACACTGAAGCTTTCTTT,CASSPDGTNTEAFF
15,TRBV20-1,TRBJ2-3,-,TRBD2,TGCAGTGCTAGCAGCCGGGGGGGCCTAACAGATACGCAGTATTTT,CSASSRGGLTDTQYF
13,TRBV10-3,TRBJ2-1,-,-,TGTGCCATCGGGCGGACAGATCGCGATGAGCAGTTCTTC,CAIGRTDRDEQFF
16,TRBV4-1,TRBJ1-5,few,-,TGCGCCAGCAGCCAAGACGGGGCCGGGAACAATCAGCCCCAGCATTTT,CASSQDGAGNNQPQHF
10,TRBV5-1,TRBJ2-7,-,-,TGCGCCAGCAGCCGAGTGGAGCAGTACTTC,CASSRVEQYF
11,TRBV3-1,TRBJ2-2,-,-,TGTGCCAGCAGCTACCTGCGGGAGCTGTTTTTT,CASSYLRELFF
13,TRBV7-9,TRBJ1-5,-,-,TGTGCCAGCAGCAACGAGGCGGAACAGCCCCAGCATTTT,CASSNEAEQPQHF
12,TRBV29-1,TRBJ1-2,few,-,TGCAGCGTTGAAATGCGGCGGCGTGGCTACACCTTC,CSVEMRRRGYTF
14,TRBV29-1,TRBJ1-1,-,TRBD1,TGCAGCGTAGGGAGGGGGCCCACTTATACTGAAGCTTTCTTT,CSVGRGPTYTEAFF
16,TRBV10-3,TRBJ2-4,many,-,TGTGCCATCAGTGGTGCACCCTTTACGTCCAAAAACATTCAGTACTTC,CAISGAPFTSKNIQYF